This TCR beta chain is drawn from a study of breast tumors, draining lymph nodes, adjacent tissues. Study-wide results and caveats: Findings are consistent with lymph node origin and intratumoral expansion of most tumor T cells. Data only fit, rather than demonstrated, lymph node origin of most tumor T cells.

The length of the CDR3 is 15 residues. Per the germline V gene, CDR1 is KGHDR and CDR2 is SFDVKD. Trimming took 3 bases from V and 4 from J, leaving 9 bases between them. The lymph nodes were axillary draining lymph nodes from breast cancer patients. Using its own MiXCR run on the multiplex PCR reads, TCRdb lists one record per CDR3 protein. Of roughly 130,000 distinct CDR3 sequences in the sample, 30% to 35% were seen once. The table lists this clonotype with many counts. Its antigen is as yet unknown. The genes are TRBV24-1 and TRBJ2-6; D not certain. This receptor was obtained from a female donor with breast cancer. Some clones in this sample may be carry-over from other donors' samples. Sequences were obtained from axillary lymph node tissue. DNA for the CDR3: TGTGCCACCAGTGATCCCAAGACCGGGGCCAACGTCCTGACTTTC. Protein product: CATSDPKTGANVLTF.